One and the same sample provided the 19 T cell receptor beta chains below, sequenced in a study of T cell repertoires in cytomegalovirus infection. A single record per CDR3 protein comes from TCRdb applying MiXCR to the reads. The sample has fewer than 80,000 distinct CDR3 sequences, less than 4.5% seen once. The specimen was PBMCs. Source of these receptors: a human donor in good health (CMV status not recorded). Some clones in this sample may be carry-over from other donors' samples.

This clonotype was found many times. The chain recombines TRBV28 with TRBJ1-5, with a possible D match to TRBD1 (5 bases). Trimming shortened V by 5 bases and J by 11 bases, and 13 bases separated the two germline ends. The length of the CDR3 is 12 residues. The V gene's germline CDR1 is MDHEN and CDR2 SYDVKM. The CDR3 DNA reads as TGTGCCAGCAGTCAGGAAGGGGTGTCCCAGCATTTT. It is translated as CASSQEGVSQHF.

At least ten counts were recorded for this clonotype. This chain joins TRBV4-3 and TRBJ2-3, with 9 bases that match TRBD2. This CDR3 contains 19 residues. Germline CDR1 is LGHNA and CDR2 is YSLEER. Germline trimming cut 2 bases from V and 0 bases from J; bases unmatched to any gene: 12. CDR3 in DNA: TGCGCCAGCAGCCAAACCACGGCGGGGGGGTTCACTAGCACAGATACGCAGTATTTT. As protein: CASSQTTAGGFTSTDTQYF.

This clonotype has a count of ten or more. The CDR3 here is CASSGLGDTEAFF. CDR3 nucleotides: TGTGCCAGCAGTGGCCTGGGGGACACTGAAGCTTTCTTT. V usage is TRBV12-3 or TRBV12-4 and J usage is TRBJ1-1; tentative D call: TRBD1 (5 bases). Trimming shortened V by 5 bases and J by 3 bases, and 10 bases separated the two germline ends. This CDR3 has 13 residues.

There are many counts of this clonotype. V is TRBV7-2 and J is TRBJ2-7; D remains unclear. V lost 1 base to trimming and J lost 5 bases, with 15 bases between them. There are 15 residues in the CDR3. Germline loops: CDR1 SGHTA, CDR2 FQGNSA. CDR3 DNA sequence: TGTGCCAGCAGCTTAGGTGTCAGGCCTCACGACGAGCAGTACTTC. As protein: CASSLGVRPHDEQYF.

By share of the sample, this clonotype is medium-sized. V is TRBV7-2 and J is TRBJ2-6; no reliable D call. Germline values: CDR1 SGHTA, CDR2 FQGNSA. This CDR3 has 17 amino acids. V lost 1 base and J lost 2, with 12 bases in between. DNA for the CDR3: TGTGCCAGCAGCTTAGTGCATAAGGGAACTGGGGCCAACGTCCTGACTTTC. This translates into CASSLVHKGTGANVLTF.

Ten or more counts support this clonotype. This chain connects TRBV19 to TRBJ1-5; no clear D gene. Trimming shortened V by 3 bases and J by 4 bases, and 7 bases separated the two germline ends. The CDR3 is made up of 13 amino acids. Germline V CDR1 and CDR2: LNHDA, SQIVND (reference sequence). CDR3 nucleotides: TGTGCCAGTAGTATTCGGGAAAATCAGCCCCAGCATTTT. Its translation: CASSIRENQPQHF.

This clonotype has ten or more counts. This chain uses TRBV14 with TRBJ1-6, with 7 bases identical to TRBD1. The length of the CDR3 is 15 residues. V was clipped by 3 bases and J by 7 bases; unmatched bases: 6. Germline CDR1 and CDR2: SGHDN and FVKESK. This CDR3 reads CASSHRQGGNSPLHF. CDR3 DNA sequence: TGTGCCAGCAGCCACAGACAGGGCGGCAATTCACCCCTCCACTTT.

This clonotype occurred many times. This chain links TRBV12-3 or TRBV12-4 with TRBJ1-1; possibly TRBD1 for D (5 bases). The V end lost 6 bases, the J end lost 4 bases, and 12 bases lay between the germline ends. CDR3 length: 13 residues. CDR3: CASRGGDSTEAFF. In DNA, the CDR3 is TGTGCCAGCAGGGGAGGGGATAGCACTGAAGCTTTCTTT.

There are many counts of this clonotype. The rearrangement joins TRBV7-6 to TRBJ2-5; perhaps TRBD1 as D (6 bases). The CDR3 loop spans 14 amino acids. Germline V lookup: CDR1 SGHVS, CDR2 FNYEAQ. V lost 5 bases and J lost 1, with 11 bases in between. CDR3 nucleotide sequence: TGTGCCAGCAGCCCCCGGACAGTCCAAGAGACCCAGTACTTC. This encodes CASSPRTVQETQYF.

This clonotype occurred many times. The V call is TRBV19, the J call TRBJ1-6; the match to TRBD1 covers 9 bases. Germline CDR1 and CDR2: LNHDA and SQIVND (reference sequence). V shed 6 bases, J shed 4 bases, and the junction held 7 bases outside the gene matches. This CDR3 region has 16 residues. CDR3 protein: CASSFFGTGYNSPLHF. DNA for the CDR3: TGTGCCAGTAGCTTCTTCGGGACAGGGTATAATTCACCCCTCCACTTT. Using reference TRBV19 and TRBJ1-6 for the parts outside the CDR3, the full variable domain is DGGITQSPKYLFRKEGQNVTLSCEQNLNHDAMYWYRQDPGQGLRLIYYSQIVNDFQKGDIAEGYSVSREKKESFPLTVTSAQKNPTAFYLCASSFFGTGYNSPLHFGNGTRLTVT.

This clonotype was counted at least ten times. The rearrangement links TRBV11-2 to TRBJ1-1; no definite D call. Germline loops: CDR1 SGHAT, CDR2 FQNNGV. V was trimmed by 8 bases and J by 4 bases, leaving 14 bases between them. This CDR3 is built from 13 residues. CDR3 residues: CASLPLVGTEAFF. The CDR3 DNA is TGTGCCAGCTTGCCCCTGGTCGGCACTGAAGCTTTCTTT.

This clonotype has a count of ten or more. J is TRBJ2-5 and V is TRBV24-1, with a possible D match to TRBD1 (6 bases). CDR1 and CDR2 (germline): KGHDR, SFDVKD. V dropped 2 bases and J dropped 1 base, with 10 bases sitting between them. This CDR3 has 15 residues. CDR3 sequence reads: CATSDSQGTQETQYF. The CDR3 DNA sequence: TGTGCCACCAGTGATTCTCAGGGGACCCAAGAGACCCAGTACTTC.

The sample holds many counts of this clonotype. CDR3: CASSEGTGGNYGYTF. Written as DNA, the CDR3 is TGTGCCAGCAGTGAAGGGACAGGGGGCAACTATGGCTACACCTTC. The genes are TRBV6-1 and TRBJ1-2; 11 bases line up with TRBD1. The germline V gene encodes CDR1 MNHNS and CDR2 SASEGT. CDR3 length: 15 residues. Trimming at V came to 1 base and at J to 2 bases, leaving 0 bases not matched to a gene.

This clonotype showed up many times. This chain's CDR3 is CASSRSPEGAYNEQFF. Written as DNA, the CDR3 is TGTGCCAGCAGCCGCTCGCCAGAGGGGGCCTACAATGAGCAGTTCTTC. J is TRBJ2-1 and V is TRBV7-8, with D possibly TRBD1 on 6 matching bases. Per the germline V gene, CDR1 is SGHVS and CDR2 is FQNEAQ. The ends were cut back, 5 bases at V and 2 bases at J, with 16 bases in the middle. This CDR3 is 16 amino acids long.

In its sample, this clonotype was seen many times. The chain couples TRBV7-6 to TRBJ2-5; D is ambiguous. This CDR3 is 12 amino acids long. Germline V CDR1 and CDR2: SGHVS, FNYEAQ. Trimming cost V 3 bases and J 4 bases, with 6 bases left between them. The CDR3: CASSFQGETQYF. As DNA, the CDR3 is TGTGCCAGCAGCTTTCAAGGAGAGACCCAGTACTTC.

Many counts were recorded for this clonotype. The chain is built from TRBV4-3 and TRBJ2-3, with 8 bases lining up with TRBD2. The J segment lost 5 bases and the V segment lost 4 bases, leaving 8 bases of the junction unmatched. The CDR3 totals 15 residues. Germline assignment: CDR1 LGHNA and CDR2 YSLEER. The CDR3 DNA is TGCGCCAGCAGCCTCCGAGGACTAGCAGGAGATACGCAGTATTTT. Protein: CASSLRGLAGDTQYF.

Ten or more counts support this clonotype. The chain recombines TRBV14 with TRBJ2-7; D unclear. The V end lost 4 bases, the J end lost 3 bases, and 19 bases lay between the germline ends. CDR3 length: 16 amino acids. CDR1 is SGHDN and CDR2 is FVKESK in the germline V gene. The CDR3 loop is CASSLWLTRSFYEQYF. CDR3 coding DNA: TGTGCCAGCAGCCTGTGGCTCACGAGGAGTTTCTACGAGCAGTACTTC.

This clonotype showed up many times. The V gene is TRBV7-3, the J gene TRBJ2-1; TRBD1 or TRBD2 may be the D gene (5 bases each). This CDR3 region has 16 residues. The germline CDR1 and CDR2 sequences are SGHTA and FQGTGA. Deletions cut 8 bases from V and 4 bases from J, with 21 bases between. The DNA for the CDR3 is TGTGCCAGCTCCATCACCGGGACCACCCGTTACAATGAGCAGTTCTTC. Amino acid sequence: CASSITGTTRYNEQFF.

This clonotype has a count of ten or more. The chain links TRBV7-2 to TRBJ1-3, with TRBD1 identical over 7 bases. Germline values: CDR1 SGHTA, CDR2 FQGNSA. V shed 1 base and J 4 bases; nucleotides not matched to a gene: 7. This CDR3 is built from 16 residues. CDR3 residues: CASSLGDRAAGNTIYF. The DNA of the CDR3 is TGTGCCAGCAGCTTAGGCGACAGGGCGGCAGGAAACACCATATATTTT.